A selection of T cell receptor beta chains follows, all from one sample in a study of blood T cells in healthy people across ages. TCRdb recomputed calls from the 5' RACE reads with MiXCR, one row per CDR3 protein. Among over 1.5 million distinct CDR3 sequences listed, about 49% were seen once. The sequenced material came from blood. These receptors all come from a woman aged 40 to 50 in good health. Each CDR3 is given with its conserved first and last residue. A D gene is named only where the DNA matches it firmly. Some rows mark clone size as missing; the rest say once, few, many or name a class of expanded clone.

TRBV7-2	TRBJ1-6	TRBD1	16	.	TGTGCCAGCAGAGGACTCACAGGGGTGGGTAATTCACCCCTCCACTTT	CASRGLTGVGNSPLHF
TRBV5-1	TRBJ2-1	TRBD1	13	.	TGCGCCAGCAGCTTGGTTACAGGGGGTGAGCAGTTCTTC	CASSLVTGGEQFF
TRBV28	TRBJ2-5	.	13	.	TGTGCCAGCAGTTTGACAGCTCGGGAGACCCAGTACTTC	CASSLTARETQYF
TRBV6-1	TRBJ1-2	.	12	.	TGTGCCAGCAGTGAGCGTACGAATGGCTACACCTTC	CASSERTNGYTF
TRBV5-1	TRBJ1-2	TRBD1	13	.	TGCGCCAGCAGCGTTGACAGGGAGTATGGCTACACCTTC	CASSVDREYGYTF
TRBV6-6	TRBJ2-5	TRBD2	15	.	TGTGCCAGCAGACCCTCAGGACTAGCCGGAGAGACCCAGTACTTC	CASRPSGLAGETQYF
TRBV18	TRBJ1-6	.	17	.	TGTGCCAGCTCACCAACCACATTGGACGGACTAGGGGCACCCCTCCACTTT	CASSPTTLDGLGAPLHF
TRBV20-1	TRBJ2-4	.	17	.	TGCAGTGCTCAACAACGAACGGGGCAAGATCGCAAAAACATTCAGTACTTC	CSAQQRTGQDRKNIQYF
TRBV10-1	TRBJ2-7	TRBD2	15	few	TGCGCCAGCAGTGACCCGGGACTAGCCTCCTACGAGCAGTACTTC	CASSDPGLASYEQYF
TRBV4-2	TRBJ2-3	.	17	.	TGTGCCAGCAGCCAAGATCTGGGGAGACTAGGCACAGATACGCAGTATTTT	CASSQDLGRLGTDTQYF
TRBV5-1	TRBJ2-3	.	16	.	TGCGCCAGCAGCTTGGCCGACCCAGAGGCCCCCGATACGCAGTATTTT	CASSLADPEAPDTQYF
TRBV6-2/TRBV6-3	TRBJ2-7	TRBD1	14	few	TGTGCCAGCAGTAGTACAGGGGGCTTCTACGAGCAGTACTTC	CASSSTGGFYEQYF
TRBV7-9	TRBJ1-2	TRBD1	15	.	TGTGCCAGCAGCCCATGGGGACAGCTAGTACGTGGCTACACCTTC	CASSPWGQLVRGYTF
TRBV6-2/TRBV6-3	TRBJ2-3	TRBD2	15	.	TGTGCCAGCAGTTACAGCGGGGGGGCCTTTGATACGCAGTATTTT	CASSYSGGAFDTQYF
TRBV27	TRBJ2-1	TRBD2	15	few	TGTGCCAGCAGTCTCCCCCCGGGGGGTTTCAATGAGCAGTTCTTC	CASSLPPGGFNEQFF
TRBV24-1	TRBJ2-3	.	14	.	TGTGCCACCAGTGATCCCGGGACAATTGATACGCAGTATTTT	CATSDPGTIDTQYF
TRBV18	TRBJ1-6	TRBD1	14	few	TGTGCCAGCTCACCAGGGACAGGGAAATCACCCCTCCACTTT	CASSPGTGKSPLHF
TRBV7-9	TRBJ1-5	TRBD1	14	.	TGTGCCAGCGGTGCGGGGACAGACAATCAGCCCCAGCATTTT	CASGAGTDNQPQHF
TRBV6-6	TRBJ2-5	TRBD2	16	few	TGTGCCAGCAGTTACTCCGGGCTAGCGGGGCGAGAGACCCAGTACTTC	CASSYSGLAGRETQYF
TRBV6-2/TRBV6-3	TRBJ2-6	.	14	few	TGTGCCAGCAGTCGACAGTCTGGGGCCAACGTCCTGACTTTC	CASSRQSGANVLTF
TRBV20-1	TRBJ2-1	TRBD2	13	few	TGCAGTGCTAACGGGGGGACCTACAATGAGCAGTTCTTC	CSANGGTYNEQFF
TRBV2	TRBJ2-3	.	16	.	TGTGCCAGCAGTGAAGCCAGAGCGTTGGGCACAGATACGCAGTATTTT	CASSEARALGTDTQYF
TRBV20-1	TRBJ1-1	.	12	.	TGCAGTGCTAGAGGGATCGGGTCGGAAGCTTTCTTT	CSARGIGSEAFF
TRBV20-1	TRBJ2-7	TRBD2	11	few	TGCAGCACTAGCGGTCCCTACGAGCAGTACTTC	CSTSGPYEQYF
TRBV3-1	TRBJ2-3	.	14	.	TGTGCCAGCAGCCAAAGACAGCGCACAGATACGCAGTATTTT	CASSQRQRTDTQYF
TRBV5-6	TRBJ2-1	TRBD1	15	many	TGTGCCAGCAGCTTACAGACAGGGGCCATCAATGAGCAGTTCTTC	CASSLQTGAINEQFF
TRBV7-2	TRBJ2-3	.	16	.	TGTGCCAGCAGCCTCCTGGTGCGGGTGGGCACAGATACGCAGTATTTT	CASSLLVRVGTDTQYF
TRBV6-2/TRBV6-3	TRBJ2-1	TRBD1	15	.	TGTGCCAGCAGTCAAGGACAGGAGATCGTCAATGAGCAGTTCTTC	CASSQGQEIVNEQFF
TRBV9	TRBJ1-2	TRBD1	15	.	TGTGCCAGCAGCGGACGACAGGGACCTAAACATGGCTACACCTTC	CASSGRQGPKHGYTF
TRBV13	TRBJ1-1	.	15	.	TGTGCCAGCAGCCCCGCGCTGGGGGTGGACACTGAAGCTTTCTTT	CASSPALGVDTEAFF
TRBV5-1	TRBJ2-7	.	14	few	TGCGCCAGCAGCTTGGCCGTCGGCAACTACGAGCAGTACTTC	CASSLAVGNYEQYF
TRBV6-5	TRBJ1-2	.	13	once	TGTGCCAGCAGCAAGCCGGGCGTGAGTGGCTACACCTTC	CASSKPGVSGYTF
TRBV18	TRBJ2-7	TRBD1	16	.	TGTGCCAGCTCACCAACGCCGGGACAGGCGACCTACGAGCAGTACTTC	CASSPTPGQATYEQYF
TRBV7-8	TRBJ2-3	TRBD1	15	many	TGTGCCAGCAGCCCAAGGGACAGCTCAACAGATACGCAGTATTTT	CASSPRDSSTDTQYF
TRBV28	TRBJ2-7	TRBD1	14	.	TGTGCCAGCACCAGGACAGGTTTTACCTACGAGCAGTACTTC	CASTRTGFTYEQYF
TRBV11-2	TRBJ2-3	.	16	.	TGTGCCAGCAGCGACCTCGACGGTACGATCGTAAATACGCAGTATTTT	CASSDLDGTIVNTQYF
TRBV5-1	TRBJ2-3	TRBD1	15	.	TGCGCCAGCAGCTTGAAAGGACAGGGCCTAGATACGCAGTATTTT	CASSLKGQGLDTQYF
TRBV20-1	TRBJ2-5	.	11	few	TGCAGTGCTTTGGGGAGGGAGACCCAGTACTTC	CSALGRETQYF
TRBV5-1	TRBJ2-1	.	15	few	TGCGCCAGCAGCTTGGTGCGGGGCGACTACAATGAGCAGTTCTTC	CASSLVRGDYNEQFF
TRBV4-3	TRBJ1-4	.	15	.	TGCGCCAGCAGCCAATCCGACAGTTTTGAGGAAAAACTGTTTTTT	CASSQSDSFEEKLFF
TRBV7-2	TRBJ2-3	TRBD2	18	few	TGTGCCAGCAGCTTAGAGGCCGGACTAGCGGGGAGCACAGATACGCAGTATTTT	CASSLEAGLAGSTDTQYF